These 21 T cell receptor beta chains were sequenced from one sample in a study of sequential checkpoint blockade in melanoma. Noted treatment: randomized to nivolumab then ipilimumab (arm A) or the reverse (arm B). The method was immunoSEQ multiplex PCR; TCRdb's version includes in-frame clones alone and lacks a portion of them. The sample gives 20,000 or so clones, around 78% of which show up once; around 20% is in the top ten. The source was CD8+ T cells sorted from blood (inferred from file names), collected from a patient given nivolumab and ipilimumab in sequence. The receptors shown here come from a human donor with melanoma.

Here the CDR3 DNA reads TGCGCCAGCAGCTTCCGGGACAGAGCGTCCTACGAGCAGTACTTC. It codes for CASSFRDRASYEQYF. The V call is TRBV5-1, the J call TRBJ2-7, with TRBD1 matching 7 bases. The CDR3 covers 15 residues. Germline CDR1 SGHRS, CDR2 YFSETQ. The V and J ends lost 2 bases and 1 base, in that order; junction bases with no gene match: 6. The full variable domain, completed using reference TRBV5-1 and TRBJ2-7, is KAGVTQTPRYLIKTRGQQVTLSCSPISGHRSVSWYQQTPGQGLQFLFEYFSETQRNKGNFPGRFSGRQFSNSRSEMNVSTLELGDSALYLCASSFRDRASYEQYFGPGTRLTVT.

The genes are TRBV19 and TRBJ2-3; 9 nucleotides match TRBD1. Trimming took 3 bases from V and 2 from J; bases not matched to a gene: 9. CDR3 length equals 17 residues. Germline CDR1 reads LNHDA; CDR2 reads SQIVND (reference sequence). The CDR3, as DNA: TGTGCCAGTAGTATGGTGGGACAGGGATTTTTCACAGATACGCAGTATTTT. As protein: CASSMVGQGFFTDTQYF. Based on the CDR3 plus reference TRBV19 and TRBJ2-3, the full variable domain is DGGITQSPKYLFRKEGQNVTLSCEQNLNHDAMYWYRQDPGQGLRLIYYSQIVNDFQKGDIAEGYSVSREKKESFPLTVTSAQKNPTAFYLCASSMVGQGFFTDTQYFGPGTRLTVL.

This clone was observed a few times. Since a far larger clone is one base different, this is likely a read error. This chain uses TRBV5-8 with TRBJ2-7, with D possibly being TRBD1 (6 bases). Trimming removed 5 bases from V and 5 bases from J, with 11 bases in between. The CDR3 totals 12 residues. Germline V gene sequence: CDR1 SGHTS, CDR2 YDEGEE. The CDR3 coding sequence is TGTGCCAGCAGTGACGGGACACACGAGCAGTACTTC. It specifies CASSDGTHEQYF.

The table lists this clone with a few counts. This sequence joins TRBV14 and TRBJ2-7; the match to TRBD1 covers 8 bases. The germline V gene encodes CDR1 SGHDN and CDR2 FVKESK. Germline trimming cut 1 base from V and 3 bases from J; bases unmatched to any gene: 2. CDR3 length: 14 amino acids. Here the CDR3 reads CASSQGQGYYEQYF. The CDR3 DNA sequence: TGTGCCAGCAGCCAAGGACAGGGGTACTACGAGCAGTACTTC.

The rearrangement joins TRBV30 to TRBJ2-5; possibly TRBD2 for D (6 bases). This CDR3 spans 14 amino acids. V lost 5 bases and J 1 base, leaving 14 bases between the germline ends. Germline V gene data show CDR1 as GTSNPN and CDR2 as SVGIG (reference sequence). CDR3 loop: CAWGEEGSQETQYF. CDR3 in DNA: TGTGCCTGGGGGGAGGAGGGTTCCCAAGAGACCCAGTACTTC. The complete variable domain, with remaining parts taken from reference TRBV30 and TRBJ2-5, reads SQTIHQWPATLVQPVGSPLSLECTVEGTSNPNLYWYRQAAGRGLQLLFYSVGIGQISSEVPQNLSASRPQDRQFILSSKKLLLSDSGFYLCAWGEEGSQETQYFGPGTRLLVL.

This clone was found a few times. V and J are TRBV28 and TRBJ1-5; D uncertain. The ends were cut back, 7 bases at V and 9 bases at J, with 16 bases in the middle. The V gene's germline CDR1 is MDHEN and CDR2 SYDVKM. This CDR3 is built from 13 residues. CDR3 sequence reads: CASTQALQRPQHF. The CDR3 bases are TGTGCCAGCACTCAGGCTCTTCAAAGGCCCCAGCATTTT.

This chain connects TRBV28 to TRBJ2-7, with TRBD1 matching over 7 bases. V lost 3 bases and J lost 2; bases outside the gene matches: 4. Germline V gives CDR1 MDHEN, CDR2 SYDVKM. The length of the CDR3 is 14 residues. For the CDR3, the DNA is TGTGCCAGCAGTTTTCTGGGGACAGCCTACGAGCAGTACTTC. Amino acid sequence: CASSFLGTAYEQYF.

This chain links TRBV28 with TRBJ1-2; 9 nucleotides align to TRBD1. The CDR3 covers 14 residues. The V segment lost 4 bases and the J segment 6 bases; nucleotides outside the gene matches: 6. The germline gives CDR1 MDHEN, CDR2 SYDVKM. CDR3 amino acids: CASSSGTGWNGYTF. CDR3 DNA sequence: TGTGCCAGCAGTTCTGGGACAGGGTGGAATGGCTACACCTTC.

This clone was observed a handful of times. This CDR3 is CASSLAQGATEAFF. The CDR3 DNA reads TGTGCCAGCAGCTTAGCGCAGGGGGCTACTGAAGCTTTCTTT. The chain uses TRBV7-8 and TRBJ1-1; 8 nucleotides agree with TRBD1. The junction had 2 bases not matched to a gene; V was cut back by 0 bases and J by 5 bases. The CDR3 extends over 14 amino acids. Germline V gene data show CDR1 as SGHVS and CDR2 as FQNEAQ.

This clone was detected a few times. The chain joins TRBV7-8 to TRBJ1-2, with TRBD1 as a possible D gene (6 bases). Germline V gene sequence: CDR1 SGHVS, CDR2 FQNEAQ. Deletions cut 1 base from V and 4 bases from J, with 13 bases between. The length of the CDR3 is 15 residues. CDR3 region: CASSLVTGSFYGYTF. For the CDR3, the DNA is TGTGCCAGCAGCTTAGTGACAGGCAGTTTCTATGGCTACACCTTC.

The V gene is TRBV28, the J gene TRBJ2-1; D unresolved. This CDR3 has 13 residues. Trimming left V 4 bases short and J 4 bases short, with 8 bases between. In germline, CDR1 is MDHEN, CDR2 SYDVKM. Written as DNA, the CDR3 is TGTGCCAGCAGTTCCGACACTTACAATGAGCAGTTCTTC. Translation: CASSSDTYNEQFF.

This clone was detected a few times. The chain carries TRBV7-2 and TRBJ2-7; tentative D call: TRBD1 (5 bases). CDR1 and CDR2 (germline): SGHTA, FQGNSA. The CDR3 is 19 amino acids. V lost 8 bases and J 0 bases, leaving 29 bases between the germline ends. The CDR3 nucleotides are TGTGCCAGCGGCGTCCTGAAGCCAGACAGACCGAAAACCTCCTACGAGCAGTACTTC. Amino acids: CASGVLKPDRPKTSYEQYF.

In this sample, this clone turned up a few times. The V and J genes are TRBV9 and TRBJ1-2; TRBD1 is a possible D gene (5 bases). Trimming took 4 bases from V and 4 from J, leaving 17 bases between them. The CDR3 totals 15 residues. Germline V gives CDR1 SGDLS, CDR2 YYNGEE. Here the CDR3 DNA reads TGTGCCAGCAGCTCTGGGGGGACGGCCTCCTATGGCTACACCTTC. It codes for CASSSGGTASYGYTF. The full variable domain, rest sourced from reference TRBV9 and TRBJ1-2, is DSGVTQTPKHLITATGQRVTLRCSPRSGDLSVYWYQQSLDQGLQFLIQYYNGEERAKGNILERFSAQQFPDLHSELNLSSLELGDSALYFCASSSGGTASYGYTFGSGTRLTVV.

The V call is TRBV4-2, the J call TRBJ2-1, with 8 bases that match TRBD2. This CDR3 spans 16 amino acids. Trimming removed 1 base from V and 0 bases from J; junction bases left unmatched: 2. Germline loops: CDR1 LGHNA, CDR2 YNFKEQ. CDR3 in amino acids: CASSQAGTSSYNEQFF. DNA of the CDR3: TGTGCCAGCAGCCAAGCCGGGACTAGCTCCTACAATGAGCAGTTCTTC.

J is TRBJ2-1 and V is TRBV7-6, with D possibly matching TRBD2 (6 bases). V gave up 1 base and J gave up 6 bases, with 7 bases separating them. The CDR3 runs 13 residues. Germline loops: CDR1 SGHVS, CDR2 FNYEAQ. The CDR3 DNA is TGTGCCAGCAGCTTAGAGGGAGGCAATGAGCAGTTCTTC. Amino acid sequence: CASSLEGGNEQFF.

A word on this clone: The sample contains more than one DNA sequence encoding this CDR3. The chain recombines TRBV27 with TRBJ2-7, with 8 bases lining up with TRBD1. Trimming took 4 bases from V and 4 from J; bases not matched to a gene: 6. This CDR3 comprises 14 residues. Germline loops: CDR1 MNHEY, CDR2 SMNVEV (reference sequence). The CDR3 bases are TGTGCCAGCAGTTCGGGGACAGGAGGTTACGAGCAGTACTTC. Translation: CASSSGTGGYEQYF.

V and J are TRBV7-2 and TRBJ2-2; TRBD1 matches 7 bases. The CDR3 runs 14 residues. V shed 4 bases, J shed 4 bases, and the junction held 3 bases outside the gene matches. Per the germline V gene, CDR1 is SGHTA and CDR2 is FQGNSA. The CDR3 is CASSSTGSTGELFF. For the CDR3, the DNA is TGTGCCAGCAGCTCGACAGGGAGCACCGGGGAGCTGTTTTTT.

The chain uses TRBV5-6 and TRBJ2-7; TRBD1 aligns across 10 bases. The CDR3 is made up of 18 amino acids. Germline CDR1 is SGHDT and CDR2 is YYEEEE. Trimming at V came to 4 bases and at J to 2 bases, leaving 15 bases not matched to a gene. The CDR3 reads CASSGVGTTGGDAYEQYF. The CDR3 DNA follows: TGTGCCAGCAGCGGAGTGGGGACGACAGGGGGCGATGCCTACGAGCAGTACTTC.

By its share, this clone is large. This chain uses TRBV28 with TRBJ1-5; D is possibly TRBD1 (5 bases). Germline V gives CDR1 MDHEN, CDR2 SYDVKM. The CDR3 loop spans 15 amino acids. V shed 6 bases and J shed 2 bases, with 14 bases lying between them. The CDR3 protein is CASRVDSPGNQPQHF. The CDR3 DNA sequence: TGTGCCAGCAGGGTCGACAGCCCCGGCAATCAGCCCCAGCATTTT.

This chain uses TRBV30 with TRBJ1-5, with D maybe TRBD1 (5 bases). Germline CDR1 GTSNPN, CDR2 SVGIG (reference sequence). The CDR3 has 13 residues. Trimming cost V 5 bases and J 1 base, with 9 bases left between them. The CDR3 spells CAWAQASNQPQHF. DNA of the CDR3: TGTGCCTGGGCACAGGCCAGCAATCAGCCCCAGCATTTT.

The CDR3 reads CASRGGGINTEAFF. The CDR3 DNA sequence: TGCGCCAGCAGAGGGGGCGGGATAAACACTGAAGCTTTCTTT. The chain has TRBV4-1 and TRBJ1-1; 7 bases map to TRBD1. V lost 6 bases and J lost 2; bases outside the gene matches: 6. The germline V gene encodes CDR1 MGHRA and CDR2 YSYEKL. This CDR3 comprises 14 residues.